This entry is about one T cell receptor beta chain. Antigen specificity is unknown. Use of 60 Vbeta and 13 Jbeta primers characterized the PCR. Some clones are missing from TCRdb's copy, which holds only in-frame ones; the method was immunoSEQ multiplex PCR. Among some 200,000 clones listed, around 75% were seen once. The source of the sample is a study of cytomegalovirus exposure and HLA in healthy donors. Study details: From HLA-typed donors, an early data release held tens of millions of unique TCRs. Overall study results and limits: CMV antigen specificity was confirmed in vitro for three CMV-associated chains. A list of approximately 150 TCR beta chains associated with cytomegalovirus was given.

V lost 2 bases and J lost 4; bases outside the gene matches: 2. Germline values: CDR1 GTSNPN, CDR2 SVGIG (reference sequence). CDR3 length: 15 amino acids. Sequenced sample: PBMCs. The source of this sequence is a man aged 40-55 years in good health and CMV-seropositive. The rearrangement links TRBV30 to TRBJ2-3; 14 positions match TRBD2. CDR3 bases: TGTGCCTGGAGTCCGGGACTAGCGGGAGCAGATACGCAGTATTTT. Protein: CAWSPGLAGADTQYF.